This entry concerns a single T cell receptor (beta chain). Antigen specificity is unknown. RNA extraction and reverse transcription yielded cDNA as sequencing template. Sequencing was performed with immunoSEQ multiplex PCR; in TCRdb, only in-frame clones are kept and a portion is missing. The top ten hold nearly 5% of the sample, which has 200,000 to 250,000 clones, about 61% seen once. Sorting separated CD4+ and CD8+ T cells out of PBMCs. This entry comes from a study of CD8+ T cells in alopecia areata. Study-wide findings and caveats: Normal skin's resident alphabeta T cells are sequenced alongside lesional scalp T cells.

The TCR originated in a human donor in good health. What was sequenced was CD8+ T cells sorted from blood.

The CDR3 loop is CSAPDSRMNTEAFF. The CDR3, as DNA: TGCAGCGCCCCGGACAGCAGGATGAACACTGAAGCTTTCTTT. The chain has TRBV29-1 and TRBJ1-1; D might be TRBD1 (6 bases). The CDR3 runs to 14 residues. The germline V gene has CDR1 SQVTM and CDR2 ANQGSEA. Trimming took 7 bases from V and 0 from J, leaving 15 bases between them.